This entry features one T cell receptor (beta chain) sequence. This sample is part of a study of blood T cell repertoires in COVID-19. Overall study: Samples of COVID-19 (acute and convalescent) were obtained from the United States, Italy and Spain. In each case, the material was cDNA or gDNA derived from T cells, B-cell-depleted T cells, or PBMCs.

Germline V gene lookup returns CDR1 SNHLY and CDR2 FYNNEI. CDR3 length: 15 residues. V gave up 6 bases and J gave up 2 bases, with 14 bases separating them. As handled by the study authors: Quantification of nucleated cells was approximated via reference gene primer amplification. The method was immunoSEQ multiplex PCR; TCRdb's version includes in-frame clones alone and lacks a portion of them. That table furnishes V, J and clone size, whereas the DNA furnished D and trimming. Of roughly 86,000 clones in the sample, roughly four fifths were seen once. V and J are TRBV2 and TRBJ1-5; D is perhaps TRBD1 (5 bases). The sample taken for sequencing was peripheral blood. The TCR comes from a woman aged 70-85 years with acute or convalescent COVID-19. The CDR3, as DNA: TGTGCCAGCAGGGGCAGGGTATGGGGCAATCAGCCCCAGCATTTT. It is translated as CASRGRVWGNQPQHF.